This T cell receptor beta chain was documented in a study of blood T cell repertoires in COVID-19. About the research overall: Nucleic acid was either cDNA or gDNA, and it came from T cells, B-cell-depleted T cells, or PBMCs.

From germline, CDR1 is SGHTA and CDR2 FQGNSA. V lost 0 bases and J 6 bases, leaving 8 bases between the germline ends. The CDR3 has 14 residues. In the original workflow: Amplified reference gene primers provided the basis for estimating nucleated cell counts. The data were produced by immunoSEQ multiplex PCR, yet TCRdb's version contains in-frame clones alone and is incomplete. D and trimming come from the DNA, and the V and J calls and clone size come from that table. In the table there are around 150,000 clones, 82% of which are singletons. The gene calls are TRBV7-2 and TRBJ2-2; D possibly corresponds to TRBD2 (6 bases). The sequence derives from a woman older than 75 with acute or convalescent COVID-19. Sequencing used peripheral blood. The CDR3 sequence is CASSLAGGAGELFF. The CDR3 bases are TGTGCCAGCAGCTTAGCGGGAGGAGCCGGGGAGCTGTTTTTT.